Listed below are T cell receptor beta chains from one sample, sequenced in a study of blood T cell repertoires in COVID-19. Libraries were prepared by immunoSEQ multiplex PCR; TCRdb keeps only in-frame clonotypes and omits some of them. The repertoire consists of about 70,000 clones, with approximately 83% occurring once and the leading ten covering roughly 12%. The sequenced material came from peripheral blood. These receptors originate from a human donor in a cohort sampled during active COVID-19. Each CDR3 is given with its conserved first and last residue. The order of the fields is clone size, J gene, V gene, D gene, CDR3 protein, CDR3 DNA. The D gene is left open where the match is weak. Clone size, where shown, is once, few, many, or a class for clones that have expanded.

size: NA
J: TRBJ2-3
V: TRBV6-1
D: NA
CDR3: CASSEDRGGADTQYF
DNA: TGTGCCAGCAGTGAAGATCGAGGGGGAGCAGATACGCAGTATTTT

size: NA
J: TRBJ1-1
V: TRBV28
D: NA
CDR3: CASSYHGRVEAFF
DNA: TGTGCCAGCAGTTACCACGGGAGAGTTGAAGCTTTCTTT

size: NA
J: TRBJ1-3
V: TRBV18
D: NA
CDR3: CASSPPSQGSSGNTIYF
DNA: TGTGCCAGCTCACCACCGTCACAGGGAAGCTCTGGAAACACCATATATTTT

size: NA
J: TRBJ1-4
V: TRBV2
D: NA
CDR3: CASSDRGGDEKLFF
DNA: TGTGCCAGCAGTGACAGGGGAGGGGATGAAAAACTGTTTTTT

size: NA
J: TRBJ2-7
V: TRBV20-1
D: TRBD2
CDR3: CSASRRTGGGEQYF
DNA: TGCAGTGCTAGTCGCCGGACTGGGGGGGGCGAGCAGTACTTC

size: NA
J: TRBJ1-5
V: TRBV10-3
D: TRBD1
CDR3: CATSQTGGNQPQHF
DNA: TGTGCCACCTCCCAGACAGGGGGCAATCAGCCCCAGCATTTT

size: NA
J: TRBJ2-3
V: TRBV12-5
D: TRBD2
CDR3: CASGSDGAGGRDTQYF
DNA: TGTGCTAGTGGTTCAGACGGGGCGGGGGGACGAGATACGCAGTATTTT

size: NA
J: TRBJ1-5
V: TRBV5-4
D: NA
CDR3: CASSLGQDNQPQHF
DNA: TGTGCCAGCAGCTTGGGCCAGGACAATCAGCCCCAGCATTTT

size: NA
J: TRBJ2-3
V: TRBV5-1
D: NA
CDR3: CASSFAAEGSSDTQYF
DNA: TGCGCCAGCAGCTTTGCCGCGGAAGGTTCATCAGATACGCAGTATTTT

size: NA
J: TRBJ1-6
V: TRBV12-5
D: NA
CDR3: CASGSPLSSYNSPLHF
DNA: TGTGCTAGTGGTTCCCCGTTGAGCTCCTATAATTCACCCCTCCACTTT

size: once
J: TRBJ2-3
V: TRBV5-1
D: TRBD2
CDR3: CASSSAGGPIDTQYF
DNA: TGCGCCAGCAGCTCTGCGGGGGGGCCTATAGATACGCAGTATTTT

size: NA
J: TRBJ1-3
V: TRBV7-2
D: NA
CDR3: CASSLAGQRGNTIYF
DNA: TGTGCCAGCAGCCTCGCCGGACAGCGTGGAAACACCATATATTTT

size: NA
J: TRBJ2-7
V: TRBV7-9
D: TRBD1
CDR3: CASSLGAGQGTYEQYF
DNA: TGTGCCAGCAGCTTAGGAGCGGGACAGGGAACATACGAGCAGTACTTC

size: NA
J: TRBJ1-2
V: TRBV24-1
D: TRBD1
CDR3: CATSPGQGIDGYTF
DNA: TGTGCCACCAGTCCGGGACAGGGAATCGATGGCTACACCTTC